The 3 T cell receptor beta chains below come from one sample, sequenced in a study of control samples from healthy donors and cancer patients. Generated by immunoSEQ multiplex PCR, the TCRdb table keeps only in-frame clones and is missing some. This sample has roughly 130,000 clones; roughly 95% occur once, and the top ten carry approximately 4%. Sequenced sample: blood. All receptors derive from a man aged 30 to 39 in good health.

The count of this clone is one. The chain combines TRBV19 with TRBJ2-1, with D uncertain. Trimming took 5 bases from V and 6 from J, leaving 5 bases between them. This CDR3 contains 11 residues. The germline CDR1 and CDR2 sequences are LNHDA and SQIVND (reference sequence). CDR3 nucleotide sequence: TGTGCCAGTAGTTATTCCAATGAGCAGTTCTTC. It is translated as CASSYSNEQFF.

The chain carries TRBV29-1 and TRBJ2-7; 15 bases are shared with TRBD2. The CDR3 loop spans 15 amino acids. CDR1 SQVTM and CDR2 ANQGSEA come from the germline V gene. V was pared by 6 bases and J by 3 bases, with 6 bases of the junction left unmatched. CDR3 amino acids: CSVRTSGGDHYEQYF. CDR3 DNA sequence: TGCAGCGTCCGGACTAGCGGGGGGGACCACTACGAGCAGTACTTC.

This chain uses TRBV9 with TRBJ1-1; TRBD1 agrees at 8 bases. The CDR3 extends over 15 amino acids. Trimming at V came to 3 bases and at J to 4 bases, leaving 8 bases not matched to a gene. CDR1 and CDR2 (germline): SGDLS, YYNGEE. Here the CDR3 DNA reads TGTGCCAGCAGCGCCGGACAGGGCCGGGGCACTGAAGCTTTCTTT. Translated, it gives CASSAGQGRGTEAFF.